This T cell receptor (beta chain) stems from a study of shared clonotypes between healthy human individuals. The method was immunoSEQ multiplex PCR; TCRdb's version includes in-frame clones alone and lacks a portion of them. The sample lists hundreds of thousands of clones; around 74% were seen once. Germline V gene lookup returns CDR1 SGDLS and CDR2 YYNGEE. The V and J ends lost 1 base and 8 bases respectively, with 19 bases between them. There are 16 residues in the CDR3. Study-wide findings and caveats: Unshared clonotypes carried lower generation probabilities than those common to all four donors. Few donors limited the genetic and exposure-history diversity represented.

A note on this clone: No antigen is known for it.

The sequenced sample consisted of memory CD4+ T cells sorted from blood. Subset: CD45RA-negative fraction. The TCR sequence derives from a woman aged 25 to 39 in good health. The chain joins TRBV9 to TRBJ2-1; D is ambiguous. This CDR3 reads CASSVLVSDTAHEQFF. For the CDR3, the DNA is TGTGCCAGCAGCGTACTAGTTTCGGATACGGCACATGAGCAGTTCTTC.